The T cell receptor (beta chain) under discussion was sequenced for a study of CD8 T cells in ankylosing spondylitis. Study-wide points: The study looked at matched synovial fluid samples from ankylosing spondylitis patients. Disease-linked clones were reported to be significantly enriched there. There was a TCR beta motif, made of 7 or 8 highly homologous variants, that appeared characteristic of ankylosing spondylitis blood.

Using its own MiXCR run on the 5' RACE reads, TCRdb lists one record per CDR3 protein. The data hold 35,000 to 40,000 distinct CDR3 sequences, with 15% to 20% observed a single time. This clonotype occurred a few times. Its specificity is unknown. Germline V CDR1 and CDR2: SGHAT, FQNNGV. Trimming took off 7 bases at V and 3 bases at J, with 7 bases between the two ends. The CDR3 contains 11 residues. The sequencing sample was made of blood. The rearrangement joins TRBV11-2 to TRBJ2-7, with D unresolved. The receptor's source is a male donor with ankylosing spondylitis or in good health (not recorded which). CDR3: CASKTHYEQYF. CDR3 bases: TGTGCCAGCAAGACCCACTACGAGCAGTACTTC.